Sequencing of this T cell receptor (beta chain) was carried out in a study of T cells after yellow fever vaccination. MiXCR, applied by TCRdb to the 5' RACE reads, yields one record per CDR3 protein. The sample yields nearly 550,000 distinct CDR3 sequences, about 19% seen once. With 4 bases removed from V and 2 bases from J, the gap between germline ends came to 2 bases. Germline values: CDR1 DFQATT, CDR2 SNEGSKA (reference sequence). The CDR3 consists of 11 residues. Sequences were derived from PBMCs, sampled 15 days after the yellow fever booster vaccination. The sequence was collected from a young man who received the YFV17D yellow fever vaccine. The chain carries TRBV20-1 and TRBJ2-2; D not certain. The CDR3 spells CSAKNTGELFF. The CDR3 nucleotides are TGCAGTGCTAAAAACACCGGGGAGCTGTTTTTT.